These 20 T cell receptor beta chains were all obtained from the same sample, sequenced in a study of blood T cell repertoires in COVID-19. TCRdb keeps only in-frame clones here, not all; method: immunoSEQ multiplex PCR. The sample lists about 230,000 clones; 83% were seen once. The sequencing sample was made of peripheral blood. Receptors originate from a woman in her seventies with active or convalescent COVID-19.

The chain joins TRBV4-1 to TRBJ2-7; no reliable D call. The CDR3 length is 14 residues. Germline assignment: CDR1 MGHRA and CDR2 YSYEKL. V was clipped by 0 bases and J by 0 bases, with 6 bases between them. The CDR3, as DNA: TGCGCCAGCAGCCAAGACCCGAGCTCCTACGAGCAGTACTTC. It encodes CASSQDPSSYEQYF.

The chain recombines TRBV14 with TRBJ2-3; maybe TRBD2 (5 bases). CDR3 length: 14 amino acids. Germline CDR1 is SGHDN and CDR2 is FVKESK. Trimming left V 4 bases short and J 5 bases short, with 13 bases between. CDR3 nucleotides: TGTGCCAGCAGCCTCGGAGGCTCAGGAGATACGCAGTATTTT. Its protein product is CASSLGGSGDTQYF.

The rearrangement uses TRBV24-1 and TRBJ2-3; a possible D gene is TRBD1 (6 bases). The length of the CDR3 is 14 residues. V was trimmed by 5 bases and J by 3 bases, leaving 11 bases between them. The germline V gene encodes CDR1 KGHDR and CDR2 SFDVKD. DNA of the CDR3: TGTGCCACCAGTGCAGGGGATGGTACAGATACGCAGTATTTT. Translated: CATSAGDGTDTQYF.

The rearrangement links TRBV27 to TRBJ2-7, with D perhaps TRBD2 (6 bases). CDR1 and CDR2 from the germline V gene are MNHEY and SMNVEV (reference sequence). The CDR3 spans 13 residues. The V gene lost 6 bases and the J gene lost 1 base, with 10 bases spanning the gap. DNA for the CDR3: TGTGCCAGCAGGCCCGGGGGTTCCTACGAGCAGTACTTC. Its protein product is CASRPGGSYEQYF.

The chain recombines TRBV10-3 with TRBJ1-5; D is perhaps TRBD1 (6 bases). The length of the CDR3 is 14 residues. V lost 6 bases and J 5 bases, leaving 14 bases between the germline ends. Germline V gives CDR1 ENHRY, CDR2 SYGVKD. CDR3 DNA sequence: TGTGCCATCAGGGGGGGGGCAGGAGATCAGCCCCAGCATTTT. Its protein is CAIRGGAGDQPQHF.

The chain links TRBV29-1 to TRBJ2-1; D gene uncertain. Per the germline V gene, CDR1 is SQVTM and CDR2 is ANQGSEA. V was pared by 6 bases and J by 7 bases, with 13 bases between. The CDR3 has 12 residues. The CDR3 here is CSVATVVNEQFF. CDR3 sequence (DNA): TGCAGCGTAGCTACGGTCGTTAATGAGCAGTTCTTC.

The gene calls are TRBV30 and TRBJ2-7; 7 nucleotides match TRBD2. CDR1 and CDR2 (germline): GTSNPN, SVGIG (reference sequence). The CDR3 length is 11 residues. V was clipped by 8 bases and J by 3 bases; unmatched bases: 4. The DNA for the CDR3 is TGTGCCCGGGCTAGCGGCTACGAGCAGTACTTC. Amino acids: CARASGYEQYF.

The chain combines TRBV1 with TRBJ2-2; the DNA was not used to check the table's D call, TRBD2. TRBV1 is reported as a pseudogene. This CDR3 comprises 18 residues. CDR3 in amino acids: CTSSQESSGGKNTGELFF. The CDR3 DNA is TGCACCAGCAGCCAAGAGTCTAGCGGGGGAAAGAACACCGGGGAGCTGTTTTTT.

The chain couples TRBV24-1 to TRBJ2-7, with 10 bases that match TRBD1. Looked up from germline, CDR1 is KGHDR and CDR2 is SFDVKD. The V gene end was trimmed by 9 bases and the J gene end by 5 bases; junction bases not matched to a gene: 9. The CDR3 is 14 residues long. CDR3 loop: CATSGTGVSHEQYF. The CDR3 DNA follows: TGTGCCACCTCCGGGACAGGGGTTTCCCACGAGCAGTACTTC.

The chain uses TRBV20-1 and TRBJ1-2, with unresolved D. The CDR3 runs 15 residues. Trimming stripped 3 bases from V and 4 bases from J, with 18 bases between. Germline lookup yields CDR1 DFQATT and CDR2 SNEGSKA (reference sequence). The CDR3 loop is CSASSGNLRFYGYTF. CDR3 nucleotide sequence: TGCAGTGCTAGTTCGGGGAACTTACGGTTCTATGGCTACACCTTC.

The chain uses TRBV5-5 and TRBJ1-5; TRBD1 matches at 7 bases. The V segment lost 4 bases and the J segment 3 bases; nucleotides outside the gene matches: 7. The CDR3 extends over 15 amino acids. Per the germline V gene, CDR1 is SGHKS and CDR2 is YYEKEE (reference sequence). CDR3 nucleotide sequence: TGTGCCAGCAGCCAAGGACAGGAGAACAATCAGCCCCAGCATTTT. This sequence encodes CASSQGQENNQPQHF.

This clone was seen more than once but under ten times. The same CDR3 also results from other DNA sequences found in this sample. CDR3: CASSVEDSSYNEQFF. Here the CDR3 DNA reads TGTGCCAGCAGCGTAGAGGACAGCTCCTACAATGAGCAGTTCTTC. The chain is built from TRBV9 and TRBJ2-1; a weak D match, TRBD1 (6 bases). With 0 bases removed from V and 0 bases from J, the gap between germline ends came to 7 bases. The CDR3 sequence is 15 residues long. The V gene's germline CDR1 is SGDLS and CDR2 YYNGEE.

The rearrangement joins TRBV18 to TRBJ1-1; D is uncertain. CDR3 length equals 14 residues. Germline V gene sequence: CDR1 KGHSH, CDR2 LQKENI. V was clipped by 3 bases and J by 6 bases, with 14 bases between them. In nucleotides, the CDR3 is TGTGCCAGCTCACCCAGAGGTGGGGAGCCTGAAGCTTTCTTT. Its translation is CASSPRGGEPEAFF. Combining the CDR3 with reference TRBV18 and TRBJ1-1 gives the whole variable domain NAGVMQNPRHLVRRRGQEARLRCSPMKGHSHVYWYRQLPEEGLKFMVYLQKENIIDESGMPKERFSAEFPKEGPSILRIQQVVRGDSAAYFCASSPRGGEPEAFFGQGTRLTVV.

The rearrangement uses TRBV28 and TRBJ1-1; TRBD1 is a possible D gene (6 bases). CDR3 length: 14 residues. Trimming took 7 bases from V and 7 from J, leaving 19 bases between them. Germline V CDR1 and CDR2: MDHEN, SYDVKM. CDR3 DNA: TGTGCCAGCATCTTGTCAAGGGGGAGGGGTGAAGCTTTCTTT. This encodes CASILSRGRGEAFF.

This clone was found once. This rearrangement joins TRBV7-3 to TRBJ1-2; D possibly corresponds to TRBD1 (5 bases). Germline loops: CDR1 SGHTA, CDR2 FQGTGA. V lost 1 base and J 9 bases, leaving 12 bases between the germline ends. The CDR3 sequence is 13 residues long. CDR3: CASSLNPGESYTF. In DNA form, the CDR3 reads TGTGCCAGCAGCTTAAATCCGGGGGAAAGCTACACCTTC.

This chain links TRBV5-1 with TRBJ1-5; D is perhaps TRBD1 (5 bases). Trimming pared 0 bases from V and 0 bases from J, leaving 10 bases between. In germline, CDR1 is SGHRS, CDR2 YFSETQ. This CDR3 has 16 amino acids. As DNA, the CDR3 is TGCGCCAGCAGCTTGGTGGGACTGGATAGCAATCAGCCCCAGCATTTT. It is translated as CASSLVGLDSNQPQHF.

The V call is TRBV18, the J call TRBJ2-5; D unresolved. In germline, CDR1 is KGHSH, CDR2 LQKENI. This CDR3 has 14 amino acids. The V gene lost 0 bases and the J gene lost 4 bases, with 9 bases spanning the gap. CDR3 protein: CASSPPAERETQYF. The CDR3, as DNA: TGTGCCAGCTCACCACCGGCGGAGCGAGAGACCCAGTACTTC.

The chain carries TRBV19 and TRBJ2-7, with a tentative D call TRBD2 (6 bases). Trimming took off 6 bases at V and 3 bases at J, with 12 bases between the two ends. In germline, CDR1 is LNHDA, CDR2 SQIVND (reference sequence). This CDR3 is 13 amino acids long. CDR3 sequence: CASREGPGYEQYF. CDR3 coding DNA: TGTGCCAGTAGGGAGGGACCGGGCTACGAGCAGTACTTC.

The chain has TRBV10-2 and TRBJ2-1, with a tentative D call TRBD2 (6 bases). V was trimmed by 8 bases and J by 7 bases, leaving 18 bases between them. Germline values: CDR1 WSHSY, CDR2 SAAADI. The CDR3 covers 14 residues. CDR3 DNA: TGCGCCAGCCGCCCCGGGAGTGGCCTAAATGAGCAGTTCTTC. Translation: CASRPGSGLNEQFF.

This clone was observed a few times. The rearrangement uses TRBV7-8 and TRBJ2-2; 8 bases fit TRBD1. Germline V gene sequence: CDR1 SGHVS, CDR2 FQNEAQ. This CDR3 contains 16 residues. The V segment lost 5 bases and the J segment 1 base; nucleotides outside the gene matches: 6. The CDR3 nucleotides read TGTGCCAGCAGCCGCGGCGGGACAGGGAACACCGGGGAGCTGTTTTTT. It specifies CASSRGGTGNTGELFF.